A single sample gave rise to the 9 T cell receptor beta chains below, sequenced in a study of ipilimumab plus nivolumab after autologous stem cell transplantation. The table came from immunoSEQ multiplex PCR; TCRdb's copy has only in-frame clones and leaves some out. The table records fewer than 95,000 clones, about 83% of them present only once. This specimen consisted of PBMCs, obtained in a trial of ipilimumab plus nivolumab as post-transplant consolidation. The receptors come from a male donor with diffuse large B-cell lymphoma.

This clone came up a few times. Other DNA sequences in this sample translate to the same CDR3. The chain is built from TRBV19 and TRBJ2-1; 10 nucleotides match TRBD1. With 1 base clipped from V and 4 bases from J, the junction kept 1 base outside the gene matches. The germline V gene encodes CDR1 LNHDA and CDR2 SQIVND (reference sequence). The CDR3 sequence is 15 residues long. The CDR3 region is CASSIGGQGYNEQFF. CDR3 nucleotide sequence: TGTGCCAGTAGTATAGGGGGACAGGGGTACAATGAGCAGTTCTTC.

The gene calls are TRBV28 and TRBJ1-2, with 7 bases that match TRBD1. Germline V gives CDR1 MDHEN, CDR2 SYDVKM. CDR3 length: 13 amino acids. V gave up 8 bases and J gave up 0 bases; unmatched junction bases: 3. CDR3 protein: CASHRGSNYGYTF. CDR3 in DNA: TGTGCCAGCCACAGGGGCTCTAACTATGGCTACACCTTC.

This clone is a singleton in its sample. The rearrangement joins TRBV6-6 to TRBJ1-1, with D tentatively TRBD1 (5 bases). The CDR3 is 15 amino acids. Germline CDR1 reads MNHNY; CDR2 reads SVGAGI (reference sequence). Trimming cost V 0 bases and J 5 bases, with 13 bases left between them. For the CDR3, the DNA is TGTGCCAGCAGTTACTCGATGCAGGGTGGAACTGAAGCTTTCTTT. It yields the protein CASSYSMQGGTEAFF.

The chain has TRBV19 and TRBJ2-7; D remains unclear. The CDR3 has 14 amino acids. V was trimmed by 1 base and J by 1 base, leaving 8 bases between them. The germline V gene has CDR1 LNHDA and CDR2 SQIVND (reference sequence). CDR3 in amino acids: CASSIGELSYEQYF. The CDR3 DNA is TGTGCCAGTAGTATAGGGGAATTATCCTACGAGCAGTACTTC.

The chain links TRBV19 to TRBJ2-1; 14 nucleotides agree with TRBD2. The CDR3 extends over 16 amino acids. Germline-derived CDR1 and CDR2 are LNHDA and SQIVND (reference sequence). After removal of 4 bases from V and 4 bases from J, the junction contained 3 bases not matched to a gene. CDR3 bases: TGTGCCAGTAGTACGACTAGCGGGGGGGTATACAATGAGCAGTTCTTC. Encoded protein: CASSTTSGGVYNEQFF. Looking up the rest from reference TRBV19 and TRBJ2-1 gives the full variable domain: DGGITQSPKYLFRKEGQNVTLSCEQNLNHDAMYWYRQDPGQGLRLIYYSQIVNDFQKGDIAEGYSVSREKKESFPLTVTSAQKNPTAFYLCASSTTSGGVYNEQFFGPGTRLTVL.

The chain combines TRBV29-1 with TRBJ2-3; D not certain. V was cut by 3 bases and J by 1 base, with 11 bases left in between. Germline lookup yields CDR1 SQVTM and CDR2 ANQGSEA. This CDR3 is built from 14 residues. This CDR3 is CSVDSPQGTDTQYF. In nucleotides, the CDR3 is TGCAGCGTTGATAGCCCTCAGGGCACAGATACGCAGTATTTT.

The rearrangement uses TRBV7-8 and TRBJ2-5; D perhaps matches TRBD2 (5 bases). V lost 5 bases, J lost 4 bases, and 14 bases lay in between. This CDR3 region has 14 residues. Germline values: CDR1 SGHVS, CDR2 FQNEAQ. The CDR3 DNA is TGTGCCAGCAGCCGGGGTCAGGCGGTAGAGACCCAGTACTTC. Protein: CASSRGQAVETQYF.

This chain uses TRBV5-1 with TRBJ1-4, with a tentative D call TRBD1 (5 bases). This CDR3 has 15 amino acids. Per the germline V gene, CDR1 is SGHRS and CDR2 is YFSETQ. Trimming removed 0 bases from V and 2 bases from J, with 8 bases in between. Here the CDR3 DNA reads TGCGCCAGCAGCTTGGTCGGGGCGACTAATGAAAAACTGTTTTTT. The encoded protein is CASSLVGATNEKLFF.

This chain uses TRBV2 with TRBJ1-5; D unclear. This CDR3 spans 13 amino acids. Deletions cut 5 bases from V and 3 bases from J, with 8 bases between. CDR1 and CDR2 (germline): SNHLY, FYNNEI. CDR3 amino acids: CASSLLNNQPQHF. The DNA for the CDR3 is TGTGCCAGCAGTCTGCTGAACAATCAGCCCCAGCATTTT. Variable domain in full (rest from reference TRBV2 and TRBJ1-5): EPEVTQTPSHQVTQMGQEVILRCVPISNHLYFYWYRQILGQKVEFLVSFYNNEISEKSEIFDDQFSVERPDGSNFTLKIRSTKLEDSAMYFCASSLLNNQPQHFGDGTRLSIL.